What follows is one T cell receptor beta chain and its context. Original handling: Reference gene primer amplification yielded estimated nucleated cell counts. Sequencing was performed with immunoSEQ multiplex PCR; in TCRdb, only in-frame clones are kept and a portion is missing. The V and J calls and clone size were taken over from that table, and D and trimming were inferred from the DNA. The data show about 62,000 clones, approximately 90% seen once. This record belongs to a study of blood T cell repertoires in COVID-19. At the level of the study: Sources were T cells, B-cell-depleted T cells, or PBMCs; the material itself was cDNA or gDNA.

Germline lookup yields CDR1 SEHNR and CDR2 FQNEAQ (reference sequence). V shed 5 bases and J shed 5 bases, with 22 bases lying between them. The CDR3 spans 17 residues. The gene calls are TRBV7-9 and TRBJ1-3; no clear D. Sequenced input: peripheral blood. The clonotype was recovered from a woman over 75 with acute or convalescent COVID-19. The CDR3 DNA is TGTGCCAGCAGCGACGTCGTTGAGGGTAGTAATCGAAACACCATATATTTT. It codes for CASSDVVEGSNRNTIYF.